The text below deals with one TCR beta chain. The CDR3 consists of 15 residues. Germline V lookup: CDR1 SGHRS, CDR2 YFSETQ. V shed 4 bases and J shed 3 bases, with 14 bases lying between them. The data originate from a study of control samples from healthy donors and cancer patients. Measured with immunoSEQ multiplex PCR; TCRdb has only the in-frame clones, and not every one. This table has some 20,000 clones, approximately 90% appearing once. This TCR derives from a woman aged 55 to 70 with head and neck cancer. The chain carries TRBV5-1 and TRBJ2-1; TRBD1 or TRBD2 may be the D gene (5 bases each). The sample comprised PBMCs. The CDR3 is CASSLRDPGYNEQFF. The CDR3 nucleotides are TGCGCCAGCAGCCTCCGGGACCCAGGCTACAATGAGCAGTTCTTC.